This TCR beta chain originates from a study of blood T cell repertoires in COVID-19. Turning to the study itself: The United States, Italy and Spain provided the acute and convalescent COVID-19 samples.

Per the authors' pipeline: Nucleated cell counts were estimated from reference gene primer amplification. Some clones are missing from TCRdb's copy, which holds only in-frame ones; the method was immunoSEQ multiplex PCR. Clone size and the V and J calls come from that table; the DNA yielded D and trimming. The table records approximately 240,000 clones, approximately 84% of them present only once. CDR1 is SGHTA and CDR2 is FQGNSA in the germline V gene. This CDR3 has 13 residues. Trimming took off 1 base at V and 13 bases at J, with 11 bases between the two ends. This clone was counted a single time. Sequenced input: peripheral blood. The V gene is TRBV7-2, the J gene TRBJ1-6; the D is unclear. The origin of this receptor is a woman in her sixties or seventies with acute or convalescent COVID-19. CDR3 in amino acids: CASSLVHRGPLHF. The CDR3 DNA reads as TGTGCCAGCAGCTTAGTACACCGAGGGCCCCTCCACTTT.